Detailed here is one TCR beta chain. These data are taken from a study of blood T cell repertoires in COVID-19. Overall study: Researchers got acute and convalescent COVID-19 samples from the United States, Italy and Spain. Sample material is recorded as cDNA or gDNA derived from T cells, B-cell-depleted T cells, or PBMCs.

In the authors' methods: From reference gene primer amplification, estimates of nucleated cell counts were derived. Measured with immunoSEQ multiplex PCR; TCRdb has only the in-frame clones, and not every one. D and trimming come from the DNA, and the V and J calls and clone size come from that table. The table includes 100,000 to 120,000 clones, about four fifths detected once. V was pared by 7 bases and J by 0 bases, with 9 bases of the junction left unmatched. The CDR3 is 16 amino acids. Per the germline V gene, CDR1 is SGHRS and CDR2 is YFSETQ. This chain connects TRBV5-1 to TRBJ1-5, with TRBD1 matching 8 bases. This TCR derives from a woman in her fifties or sixties with acute or convalescent COVID-19. The source material was peripheral blood. The CDR3: CASRSGGSDSNQPQHF. CDR3 sequence (DNA): TGCGCCAGCCGATCAGGGGGCAGTGATAGCAATCAGCCCCAGCATTTT.